This entry lists 16 T cell receptor beta chains sequenced from one sample in a study of blood T cell repertoires in COVID-19. Clones were sequenced by immunoSEQ multiplex PCR, and TCRdb holds only the in-frame ones, with some missing. The sample records about 120,000 clones, around three quarters being singletons. The material sequenced was peripheral blood. The receptors here all came from a woman between 65 and 79 years old with acute or convalescent COVID-19.

This clone turned up a few times. This chain joins TRBV5-1 and TRBJ2-1, with TRBD2 matching 14 bases. Germline assignment: CDR1 SGHRS and CDR2 YFSETQ. The CDR3 contains 18 residues. V was pared by 0 bases and J by 8 bases, with 10 bases of the junction left unmatched. CDR3: CASSLGRQGTSGRDEQFF. DNA for the CDR3: TGCGCCAGCAGCTTGGGCCGACAGGGGACTAGCGGGAGAGATGAGCAGTTCTTC.

This clone has ten or more counts. The V and J genes are TRBV6-5 and TRBJ2-7; 12 nucleotides agree with TRBD1. CDR3 length equals 14 residues. After removal of 8 bases from V and 9 bases from J, the junction contained 11 bases not matched to a gene. Germline V gives CDR1 MNHEY, CDR2 SVGAGI. The CDR3 loop reads CASLSGTGGMWQYF. Written as DNA, the CDR3 is TGTGCCAGCCTCTCGGGGACAGGGGGCATGTGGCAGTACTTC.

By its share, this clone is medium-sized (0.01 to 0.1%). The chain links TRBV7-3 to TRBJ1-1; tentative D call: TRBD1 (6 bases). Looked up from germline, CDR1 is SGHTA and CDR2 is FQGTGA. The CDR3 loop spans 14 amino acids. The V end was cut by 0 bases, the J end by 5 bases, with 10 bases between. In DNA, the CDR3 is TGTGCCAGCAGCTTAACAGCAGGGGTAACTGAAGCTTTCTTT. Translating gives CASSLTAGVTEAFF.

The chain uses TRBV12-3 or TRBV12-4 and TRBJ1-1; D is perhaps TRBD1 (5 bases). Trimming shortened V by 8 bases and J by 4 bases, and 14 bases separated the two germline ends. The CDR3 is made up of 13 amino acids. As DNA, the CDR3 is TGTGCCAGCGGCTTGGGGGGGGGCACTGAAGCTTTCTTT. Its protein is CASGLGGGTEAFF.

The rearrangement links TRBV4-1 to TRBJ2-7; D gene uncertain. CDR1 MGHRA and CDR2 YSYEKL come from the germline V gene. CDR3 length equals 15 residues. V gave up 4 bases and J gave up 1 base, with 14 bases separating them. CDR3 sequence: CASSPSWLGSYEQYF. In DNA form, the CDR3 reads TGCGCCAGCAGCCCATCGTGGCTAGGTTCCTACGAGCAGTACTTC.

The chain carries TRBV10-2 and TRBJ2-7; TRBD1 matches 9 bases. The CDR3 sequence is 14 residues long. V was pared by 6 bases and J by 1 base, with 4 bases of the junction left unmatched. Germline V gives CDR1 WSHSY, CDR2 SAAADI. CDR3 sequence (DNA): TGCGCCAGCAGAGGACAGGGGTCATCCTACGAGCAGTACTTC. Its translation is CASRGQGSSYEQYF.

Concerning this clone itself: Within the sample, other DNA sequences also encode this same CDR3. As DNA, the CDR3 is TGTGCCAGCAGCTCAGGGACTGACTCCTACGAGCAGTACTTC. Encoded protein: CASSSGTDSYEQYF. The chain recombines TRBV7-9 with TRBJ2-7; D might be TRBD2 (6 bases). The germline gives CDR1 SEHNR, CDR2 FQNEAQ (reference sequence). CDR3 length: 14 residues. V was pared by 4 bases and J by 0 bases, with 10 bases between.

This sequence joins TRBV9 and TRBJ1-6, with D unresolved. Trimming shortened V by 5 bases and J by 10 bases, and 16 bases separated the two germline ends. The CDR3 is made up of 14 amino acids. Germline V gene sequence: CDR1 SGDLS, CDR2 YYNGEE. Here the CDR3 DNA reads TGTGCCAGCAGGAATAACCTTGATAGCTCACCCCTCCACTTT. It codes for CASRNNLDSSPLHF. Complete variable domain (other parts from reference TRBV9 and TRBJ1-6): DSGVTQTPKHLITATGQRVTLRCSPRSGDLSVYWYQQSLDQGLQFLIQYYNGEERAKGNILERFSAQQFPDLHSELNLSSLELGDSALYFCASRNNLDSSPLHFGNGTRLTVT.

This clone was seen ten or more times. The V and J genes are TRBV5-1 and TRBJ1-2; the D gene is possibly TRBD1 (5 bases). CDR3 length equals 15 residues. In germline, CDR1 is SGHRS, CDR2 YFSETQ. The ends were cut back, 4 bases at V and 1 base at J, with 14 bases in the middle. The CDR3 region is CASSPGDSINYGYTF. CDR3 nucleotide sequence: TGCGCCAGCAGCCCTGGAGACAGCATTAACTATGGCTACACCTTC.

This clone occurred a few times. This chain uses TRBV6-1 with TRBJ1-1; the D is unclear. Trimming shortened V by 3 bases and J by 9 bases, and 14 bases separated the two germline ends. The CDR3 covers 13 residues. Per the germline V gene, CDR1 is MNHNS and CDR2 is SASEGT. The CDR3 DNA follows: TGTGCCAGCAGTGACGAGGGTTGGCATAAAGCTTTCTTT. This translates into CASSDEGWHKAFF.

V and J are TRBV9 and TRBJ2-2; 10 positions agree with TRBD2. The germline gives CDR1 SGDLS, CDR2 YYNGEE. V lost 5 bases to trimming and J lost 5 bases; unmatched junction nucleotides: 3. The CDR3 runs to 14 residues. Here the CDR3 reads CASRAGGDTGELFF. DNA for the CDR3: TGTGCCAGCAGAGCGGGAGGGGATACCGGGGAGCTGTTTTTT.

The chain has TRBV3-1 (or the pseudogene TRBV3-2) and TRBJ2-7; 9 bases map to TRBD1. Germline assignment: CDR1 LGHDT and CDR2 YNNKEL (reference sequence). The CDR3 totals 15 residues. Losses at the gene ends were 2 bases for V and 2 bases for J; bases not matched to a gene: 4. The CDR3 DNA sequence: TGTGCCAGCAGCCAAACAGGGGGCGCCCCCTACGAGCAGTACTTC. Protein sequence: CASSQTGGAPYEQYF.

The rearrangement links TRBV2 to TRBJ1-6, with 11 bases fitting TRBD1. The CDR3 extends over 15 amino acids. Germline V gene lookup returns CDR1 SNHLY and CDR2 FYNNEI. J gave up 5 bases and V 7 bases, and 4 bases lay outside the gene matches. Written as DNA, the CDR3 is TGTGCCAGCACCGGGACAGGGGGTGATAATTCACCCCTCCACTTT. Protein product: CASTGTGGDNSPLHF.

The rearrangement uses TRBV19 and TRBJ1-1; 7 bases match TRBD1. The J segment lost 6 bases and the V segment lost 3 bases, leaving 7 bases of the junction unmatched. This CDR3 region has 14 residues. From germline, CDR1 is LNHDA and CDR2 SQIVND (reference sequence). The CDR3 coding sequence is TGTGCCAGTAGTATCTCGACAGGGTGGTCTGAAGCTTTCTTT. This encodes CASSISTGWSEAFF.

The CDR3 sequence is CASSLGRGGGSRGEQFF. As DNA, the CDR3 is TGTGCCAGCAGCTTAGGAAGGGGTGGTGGGAGCAGGGGTGAGCAGTTCTTC. The chain combines TRBV5-4 with TRBJ2-1; D might be TRBD1 (6 bases). Between the trimmed V and J ends, which lost 2 bases and 9 bases, there was a span of 24 bases. The CDR3 totals 17 residues. Germline-derived CDR1 and CDR2 are SGHNT and YYREEE (reference sequence).

J is TRBJ2-7 and V is TRBV28; the match to TRBD1 covers 10 bases. Looked up from germline, CDR1 is MDHEN and CDR2 is SYDVKM. This CDR3 contains 16 residues. The V segment lost 6 bases and the J segment 2 bases; nucleotides outside the gene matches: 10. The CDR3 spells CASRARQGAHTYEQYF. The CDR3, as DNA: TGTGCCAGCAGGGCTAGACAGGGGGCGCACACCTACGAGCAGTACTTC.